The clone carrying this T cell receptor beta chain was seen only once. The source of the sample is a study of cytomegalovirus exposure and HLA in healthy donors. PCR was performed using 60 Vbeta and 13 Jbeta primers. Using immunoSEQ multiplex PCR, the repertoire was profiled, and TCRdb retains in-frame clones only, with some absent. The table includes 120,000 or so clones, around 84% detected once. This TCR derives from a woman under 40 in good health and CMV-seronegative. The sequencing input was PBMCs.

CDR3 region: CASSFRTGGFSNSPLHF. The CDR3 coding sequence is TGTGCCAGCAGCTTTAGGACAGGGGGCTTTAGTAATTCACCCCTCCACTTT. This chain links TRBV5-4 with TRBJ1-6; 11 bases fit TRBD1. CDR1 is SGHNT and CDR2 is YYREEE in the germline V gene (reference sequence). The CDR3 is 17 amino acids. V dropped 2 bases and J dropped 6; count of bases not matched to a gene: 7.